In its sample, the clone carrying this T cell receptor beta chain was seen many times. The antigen remains undetermined. This record comes from a study of T cells after yellow fever vaccination. Whole-study findings and limits: Subsequent to the booster, the majority of primary-vaccination clones reappeared (around 96% CD4, 85% to 90% CD8).

TCRdb processed the 5' RACE reads anew with MiXCR; each CDR3 protein has one entry. The sample records more than 300,000 distinct CDR3 sequences, 3.5% to 5% being singletons. The CDR3 runs 12 residues. Germline V gene sequence: CDR1 DFQATT, CDR2 SNEGSKA (reference sequence). Trimming pared 6 bases from V and 9 bases from J, leaving 15 bases between. The sequencing here drew on PBMCs, taken 15 days after the yellow fever booster vaccination. This TCR came from a man aged 18 to 30 who received the YFV17D yellow fever vaccine. This chain connects TRBV20-1 to TRBJ1-5; no firm D call. CDR3 in DNA: TGCAGTGCCAGCGGAGGTGGAGGGCCCCAGCATTTT. It codes for CSASGGGGPQHF.